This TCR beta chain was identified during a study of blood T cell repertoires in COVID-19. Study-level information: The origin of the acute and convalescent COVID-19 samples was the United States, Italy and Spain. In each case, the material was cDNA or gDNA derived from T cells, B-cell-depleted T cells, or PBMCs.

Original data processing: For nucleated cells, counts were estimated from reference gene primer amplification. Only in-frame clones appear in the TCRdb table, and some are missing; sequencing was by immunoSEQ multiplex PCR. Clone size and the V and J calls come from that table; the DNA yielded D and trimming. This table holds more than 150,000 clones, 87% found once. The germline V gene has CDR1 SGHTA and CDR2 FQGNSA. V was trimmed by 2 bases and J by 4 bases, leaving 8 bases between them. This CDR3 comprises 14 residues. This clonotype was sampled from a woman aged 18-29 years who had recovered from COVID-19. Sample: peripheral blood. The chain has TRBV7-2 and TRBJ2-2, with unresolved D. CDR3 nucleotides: TGTGCCAGCAGCTTACTGCGCGGCACCGGGGAGCTGTTTTTT. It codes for CASSLLRGTGELFF.